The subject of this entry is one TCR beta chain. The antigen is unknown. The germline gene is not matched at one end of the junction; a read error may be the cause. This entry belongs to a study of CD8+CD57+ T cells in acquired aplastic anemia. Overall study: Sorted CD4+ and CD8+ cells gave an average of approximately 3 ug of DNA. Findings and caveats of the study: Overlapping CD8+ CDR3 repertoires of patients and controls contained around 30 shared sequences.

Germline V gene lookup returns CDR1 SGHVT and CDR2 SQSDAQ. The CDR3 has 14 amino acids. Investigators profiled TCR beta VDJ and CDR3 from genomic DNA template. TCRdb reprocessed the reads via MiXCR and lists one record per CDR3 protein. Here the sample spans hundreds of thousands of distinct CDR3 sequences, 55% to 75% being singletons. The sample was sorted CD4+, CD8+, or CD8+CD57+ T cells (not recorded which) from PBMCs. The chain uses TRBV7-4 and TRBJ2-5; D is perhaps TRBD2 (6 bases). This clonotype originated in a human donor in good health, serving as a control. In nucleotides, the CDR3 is TGTGCCAGCAGCTGGGACTTGGGGGAAGAGACCCACACCTTC. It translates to CASSWDLGEETHTF.